The rows below give T cell receptor beta chains drawn from one sample of a study of cytomegalovirus exposure and HLA in healthy donors. Assay: immunoSEQ multiplex PCR; the TCRdb copy retains only in-frame clones and omits some. The sample shows nearly 110,000 clones, 65% to 80% of them seen only once. The source material was PBMCs. The receptors come from a male donor in good health and CMV-seronegative. Both conserved end residues are part of each CDR3. D genes are given only for firm matches. Size values are once, few and many counts, or a class for expanded clones, and some rows have none.

clone size: once; D gene: NA; V gene: TRBV10-1; CDR3 length: 14; J gene: TRBJ2-5; CDR3 protein: CASSEGTAQETQYF; CDR3 DNA: TGCGCCAGCAGTGAAGGTACAGCTCAAGAGACCCAGTACTTC
clone size: NA; D gene: NA; V gene: TRBV29-1; CDR3 length: 13; J gene: TRBJ1-1; CDR3 protein: CSSRWGGSLEAFF; CDR3 DNA: TGCAGTTCCAGGTGGGGAGGGAGCCTTGAAGCTTTCTTT
clone size: NA; D gene: TRBD2; V gene: TRBV7-6; CDR3 length: 18; J gene: TRBJ2-2; CDR3 protein: CASSRTRLAGGGNGELFF; CDR3 DNA: TGTGCCAGCAGCCGTACCCGACTAGCGGGAGGGGGAAACGGGGAGCTGTTTTTT
clone size: NA; D gene: TRBD1; V gene: TRBV18; CDR3 length: 14; J gene: TRBJ2-1; CDR3 protein: CASSRDRASNEQFF; CDR3 DNA: TGTGCCAGCTCACGGGACAGGGCCAGCAATGAGCAGTTCTTC
clone size: NA; D gene: NA; V gene: TRBV6-6; CDR3 length: 13; J gene: TRBJ2-1; CDR3 protein: CASSYPSGREQFF; CDR3 DNA: TGTGCCAGCAGTTACCCCAGCGGGCGTGAGCAGTTCTTC
clone size: NA; D gene: TRBD1; V gene: TRBV27; CDR3 length: 13; J gene: TRBJ2-1; CDR3 protein: CASSLNRDSQQFF; CDR3 DNA: TGTGCCAGCAGTTTAAACAGGGACAGCCAACAGTTCTTC
clone size: NA; D gene: NA; V gene: TRBV6-4; CDR3 length: 16; J gene: TRBJ1-1; CDR3 protein: CASSAHAVQGRSEAFF; CDR3 DNA: TGTGCCAGCAGTGCCCACGCCGTCCAGGGCAGGTCTGAAGCTTTCTTT
clone size: NA; D gene: NA; V gene: TRBV6-1; CDR3 length: 16; J gene: TRBJ2-1; CDR3 protein: CASSEWERSSGNEQFF; CDR3 DNA: TGTGCCAGCAGTGAATGGGAGCGGTCCTCCGGGAATGAGCAGTTCTTC
clone size: NA; D gene: TRBD2; V gene: TRBV5-1; CDR3 length: 16; J gene: TRBJ2-7; CDR3 protein: CASSTSFGEGAYEQYF; CDR3 DNA: TGCGCCAGCAGCACCTCCTTCGGGGAGGGCGCCTACGAGCAGTACTTC
clone size: NA; D gene: NA; V gene: TRBV7-9; CDR3 length: 16; J gene: TRBJ2-7; CDR3 protein: CASSLVGGQGFDEQYF; CDR3 DNA: TGTGCCAGCAGCTTAGTAGGTGGGCAGGGGTTCGACGAGCAGTACTTC
clone size: NA; D gene: NA; V gene: TRBV15; CDR3 length: 14; J gene: TRBJ1-1; CDR3 protein: CATSRDRGSTEAFF; CDR3 DNA: TGTGCCACCAGCAGAGATCGGGGTAGCACTGAAGCTTTCTTT
clone size: NA; D gene: TRBD2; V gene: TRBV11-3; CDR3 length: 15; J gene: TRBJ2-3; CDR3 protein: CASSLGGRATDTQYF; CDR3 DNA: TGTGCCAGCAGCTTAGGCGGGAGGGCCACAGATACGCAGTATTTT
clone size: NA; D gene: TRBD2; V gene: TRBV5-1; CDR3 length: 18; J gene: TRBJ2-2; CDR3 protein: CASSPGLAGGPNTGELFF; CDR3 DNA: TGCGCCAGCAGCCCGGGACTAGCGGGAGGGCCGAACACCGGGGAGCTGTTTTTT
clone size: NA; D gene: TRBD2; V gene: TRBV19; CDR3 length: 16; J gene: TRBJ2-2; CDR3 protein: CASSIVAGSNTGELFF; CDR3 DNA: TGTGCCAGTAGTATCGTAGCGGGATCGAACACCGGGGAGCTGTTTTTT
clone size: NA; D gene: NA; V gene: TRBV21-1; CDR3 length: 14; J gene: TRBJ2-7; CDR3 protein: CASSNPGTKYEQYF; CDR3 DNA: TGTGCCAGCAGCAACCCAGGGACAAAGTACGAGCAGTACTTC
clone size: NA; D gene: NA; V gene: TRBV19; CDR3 length: 13; J gene: TRBJ2-1; CDR3 protein: CASSIVSDNEQFF; CDR3 DNA: TGTGCCAGTAGTATAGTTTCTGACAATGAGCAGTTCTTC
clone size: NA; D gene: TRBD1; V gene: TRBV27; CDR3 length: 15; J gene: TRBJ1-4; CDR3 protein: CASSPSMTGSLKLFF; CDR3 DNA: TGTGCCAGCAGTCCCTCGATGACAGGGAGTCTGAAACTGTTTTTT
clone size: NA; D gene: NA; V gene: TRBV13; CDR3 length: 15; J gene: TRBJ2-1; CDR3 protein: CASSARTPLHGEQFF; CDR3 DNA: TGTGCCAGCAGCGCCCGGACTCCTCTACACGGTGAGCAGTTCTTC
clone size: NA; D gene: TRBD2; V gene: TRBV10-1; CDR3 length: 14; J gene: TRBJ2-1; CDR3 protein: CASSLAGVLYEQFF; CDR3 DNA: TGCGCCAGCAGTCTAGCGGGAGTTCTCTATGAGCAGTTCTTC
clone size: NA; D gene: NA; V gene: TRBV27; CDR3 length: 15; J gene: TRBJ1-1; CDR3 protein: CASGRGGRRNTEAFF; CDR3 DNA: TGTGCCAGCGGGAGGGGGGGTCGCAGGAACACTGAAGCTTTCTTT
clone size: NA; D gene: NA; V gene: TRBV18; CDR3 length: 15; J gene: TRBJ2-6; CDR3 protein: CASSPQASGANVLTF; CDR3 DNA: TGTGCCAGCTCACCTCAGGCCTCTGGGGCCAACGTCCTGACTTTC
clone size: NA; D gene: TRBD1; V gene: TRBV29-1; CDR3 length: 12; J gene: TRBJ1-2; CDR3 protein: CSVTTGLDGYTF; CDR3 DNA: TGCAGCGTTACGACAGGGCTTGATGGCTACACCTTC
clone size: NA; D gene: NA; V gene: TRBV19; CDR3 length: 15; J gene: TRBJ2-3; CDR3 protein: CASTGNRASTDTQYF; CDR3 DNA: TGTGCCAGTACGGGGAACAGGGCTAGCACAGATACGCAGTATTTT
clone size: NA; D gene: TRBD1; V gene: TRBV19; CDR3 length: 15; J gene: TRBJ2-5; CDR3 protein: CASSISNRGEETQYF; CDR3 DNA: TGTGCCAGTAGTATTAGTAACAGGGGGGAAGAGACCCAGTACTTC
clone size: NA; D gene: NA; V gene: TRBV19; CDR3 length: 15; J gene: TRBJ2-1; CDR3 protein: CASSIRGASYNEQFF; CDR3 DNA: TGTGCCAGTAGTATCCGGGGGGCCTCCTACAATGAGCAGTTCTTC
clone size: NA; D gene: TRBD2; V gene: TRBV5-1; CDR3 length: 15; J gene: TRBJ2-3; CDR3 protein: CASSSGLAGEDTQYF; CDR3 DNA: TGCGCCAGCAGCTCGGGACTAGCGGGAGAAGATACGCAGTATTTT
clone size: NA; D gene: NA; V gene: TRBV7-2; CDR3 length: 12; J gene: TRBJ2-5; CDR3 protein: CASSSYSKTQYF; CDR3 DNA: TGTGCCAGCAGCTCCTACTCAAAGACCCAGTACTTC
clone size: NA; D gene: NA; V gene: TRBV6-5; CDR3 length: 12; J gene: TRBJ1-1; CDR3 protein: CASSWAGTEAFF; CDR3 DNA: TGTGCCAGCAGTTGGGCGGGGACTGAAGCTTTCTTT
clone size: NA; D gene: TRBD1; V gene: TRBV9; CDR3 length: 18; J gene: TRBJ1-5; CDR3 protein: CASSPGGRGQGVDQPQHF; CDR3 DNA: TGTGCCAGCAGCCCCGGGGGGCGGGGACAGGGCGTCGACCAGCCCCAGCATTTT
clone size: NA; D gene: NA; V gene: TRBV7-9; CDR3 length: 14; J gene: TRBJ1-1; CDR3 protein: CASRTTGTFNQAFF; CDR3 DNA: TGTGCCAGCAGAACAACAGGGACCTTTAATCAAGCTTTCTTT
clone size: NA; D gene: NA; V gene: TRBV18; CDR3 length: 13; J gene: TRBJ2-5; CDR3 protein: CASSRGRQETQYF; CDR3 DNA: TGTGCCAGCTCGCGGGGACGGCAAGAGACCCAGTACTTC
clone size: NA; D gene: TRBD2; V gene: TRBV5-1; CDR3 length: 15; J gene: TRBJ2-7; CDR3 protein: CASSWGSSGSGEQYF; CDR3 DNA: TGCGCCAGCAGCTGGGGAAGTAGCGGGAGTGGCGAGCAGTACTTC
clone size: NA; D gene: TRBD1; V gene: TRBV6-6; CDR3 length: 14; J gene: TRBJ1-5; CDR3 protein: CASNPGTANQPQHF; CDR3 DNA: TGTGCCAGCAACCCCGGGACAGCGAATCAGCCCCAGCATTTT
clone size: NA; D gene: NA; V gene: TRBV28; CDR3 length: 15; J gene: TRBJ1-3; CDR3 protein: CASSLLQTTGNTIYF; CDR3 DNA: TGTGCCAGCAGTTTATTACAGACTACTGGAAACACCATATATTTT
clone size: NA; D gene: TRBD1; V gene: TRBV10-1; CDR3 length: 16; J gene: TRBJ2-1; CDR3 protein: CASSESGTGNYNEQFF; CDR3 DNA: TGCGCCAGCAGTGAGTCCGGGACAGGGAACTACAATGAGCAGTTCTTC
clone size: NA; D gene: TRBD2; V gene: TRBV28; CDR3 length: 15; J gene: TRBJ2-1; CDR3 protein: CASSSGTSPLNEQFF; CDR3 DNA: TGTGCCAGCAGTTCCGGGACTAGCCCTTTGAATGAGCAGTTCTTC
clone size: NA; D gene: NA; V gene: TRBV14; CDR3 length: 17; J gene: TRBJ2-7; CDR3 protein: CASSQYPGQNFGDEQYF; CDR3 DNA: TGTGCCAGCAGCCAATACCCGGGACAAAACTTTGGCGACGAGCAGTACTTC
clone size: NA; D gene: TRBD2; V gene: TRBV7-9; CDR3 length: 16; J gene: TRBJ2-2; CDR3 protein: CASRPKLAGGTGELFF; CDR3 DNA: TGTGCCAGCAGACCGAAACTAGCGGGAGGTACCGGGGAGCTGTTTTTT